What follows describes a single TCR beta chain. All sequencing subjects had displayed CD8+CD57+ cell expansion on flow cytometry. At the time of blood sampling, patients had not yet received any therapy. This specimen comes from a study of CD8+CD57+ T cells in acquired aplastic anemia. CDR3 and TCR beta VDJ profiling relied on a genomic DNA template. TCRdb reprocessed the reads with MiXCR, giving one entry per CDR3 protein. Seen here are 400,000 to 600,000 distinct CDR3 sequences, around 32% observed once, and the top ten hold nearly 0.85%. The sequence derives from a human donor with aplastic anemia. Sequencing was done on a sample of sorted CD4+, CD8+, or CD8+CD57+ T cells (not recorded which) from PBMCs.

Here the CDR3 reads CASRNGQGNTEAFF. The CDR3 DNA follows: TGTGCCAGCAGAAACGGACAGGGCAACACTGAAGCTTTCTTT. The chain joins TRBV6-2 or TRBV6-3 to TRBJ1-1; TRBD1 matches at 8 bases. This CDR3 has 14 amino acids. J lost 2 bases, V lost 6 bases, and 5 bases had no gene match. Per the germline V gene, CDR1 is MNHEY and CDR2 is SVGEGT.